The 3 T cell receptor beta chains below come from one sample, sequenced in a study of shared clonotypes between healthy human individuals. Only in-frame clones appear in the TCRdb table, and some are missing; sequencing was by immunoSEQ multiplex PCR. The sample has some 2 million clones, about 95% seen once. CD45RO-negative cells were positively selected for CCR7, leaving out terminally differentiated effector memory CD45RA+ cells. Specimen: naive CD8+ T cells sorted from blood. These receptor sequences come from a man aged 18-30 years in good health.

CDR3: CASSLGGEYEQYF. The CDR3 DNA reads TGTGCCAGCAGCCTAGGAGGGGAATACGAGCAGTACTTC. The chain carries TRBV4-2 and TRBJ2-7, with a weak D call TRBD2 (6 bases). Trimming removed 4 bases from V and 4 bases from J, with 11 bases in between. Germline values: CDR1 LGHNA, CDR2 YNFKEQ. This CDR3 is built from 13 residues.

Remarks on this clone: The identical CDR3 is also encoded by other nucleotide sequences in the sample. The CDR3 DNA is TGTGCCAGCAGTTACTCTGCAGGCGCGAACTATGGCTACACCTTC. Its protein is CASSYSAGANYGYTF. The chain employs TRBV6-6 and TRBJ1-2; D remains ambiguous. Germline CDR1 MNHNY, CDR2 SVGAGI (reference sequence). V shed 0 bases and J shed 2 bases, with 10 bases lying between them. The CDR3 runs to 15 residues.

The genes are TRBV5-5 and TRBJ2-1; 11 nucleotides align to TRBD2. Trimming removed 0 bases from V and 0 bases from J; junction bases left unmatched: 8. Germline V gene lookup returns CDR1 SGHKS and CDR2 YYEKEE (reference sequence). The CDR3 consists of 19 residues. CDR3 sequence reads: CASSLVAGGWDSSYNEQFF. The CDR3 DNA reads as TGTGCCAGCAGCTTGGTAGCGGGAGGGTGGGATAGCTCCTACAATGAGCAGTTCTTC.